The 27 T cell receptor beta chains presented below share a single source sample, sequenced in a study of control samples from healthy donors and cancer patients. Produced via immunoSEQ multiplex PCR; TCRdb's table is partial and in-frame only. This sample has about 410,000 clones, with 90% found just once. The sample was PBMCs. These TCRs come from a man aged 35 to 55 with head and neck cancer.

The table lists this clone with a count of one. This chain joins TRBV2 and TRBJ1-4; 9 bases are shared with TRBD1. The junction had 3 bases not matched to a gene; V was cut back by 0 bases and J by 13 bases. Germline loops: CDR1 SNHLY, CDR2 FYNNEI. The CDR3 covers 13 residues. The DNA for the CDR3 is TGTGCCAGCAGTGAAGCCGGGACAGGGCGACTGTTTTTT. Encoded protein: CASSEAGTGRLFF.

V gene TRBV25-1 combines with J gene TRBJ2-2, with D possibly matching TRBD2 (5 bases). Trimming cost V 3 bases and J 4 bases, with 15 bases left between them. The germline gives CDR1 MGHDK, CDR2 SYGVNS. The length of the CDR3 is 16 residues. CDR3 region: CASSESGLAGTGELFF. CDR3 sequence (DNA): TGTGCCAGCAGTGAGTCCGGGCTAGCTGGCACCGGGGAGCTGTTTTTT.

This clone has only one observation. The V and J genes are TRBV5-4 and TRBJ1-2; D not certain. In germline, CDR1 is SGHNT, CDR2 YYREEE (reference sequence). V was pared by 4 bases and J by 0 bases, with 16 bases between. This CDR3 contains 16 residues. CDR3 residues: CASSPPGLSANYGYTF. DNA for the CDR3: TGTGCCAGCAGCCCCCCCGGTCTCTCAGCTAACTATGGCTACACCTTC. Variable domain in full (rest from reference TRBV5-4 and TRBJ1-2): ETGVTQSPTHLIKTRGQQVTLRCSSQSGHNTVSWYQQALGQGPQFIFQYYREEENGRGNFPPRFSGLQFPNYSSELNVNALELDDSALYLCASSPPGLSANYGYTFGSGTRLTVV.

The rearrangement links TRBV9 to TRBJ2-5; 9 positions agree with TRBD2. This CDR3 is 16 amino acids long. CDR1 is SGDLS and CDR2 is YYNGEE in the germline V gene. With V trimmed by 4 bases and J by 0 bases, 7 bases remained unmatched. CDR3 DNA: TGTGCCAGCAGCCTCGCAGCGGGGGGATACCAAGAGACCCAGTACTTC. It codes for CASSLAAGGYQETQYF.

The chain combines TRBV19 with TRBJ2-3; the D is unclear. The germline V gene encodes CDR1 LNHDA and CDR2 SQIVND (reference sequence). This CDR3 spans 13 amino acids. Trimming shortened V by 0 bases and J by 2 bases, and 3 bases separated the two germline ends. CDR3 sequence: CASSIDNTDTQYF. DNA of the CDR3: TGTGCCAGTAGTATAGACAACACAGATACGCAGTATTTT.

The gene calls are TRBV6-5 and TRBJ1-2; D may be TRBD1 (6 bases). Per the germline V gene, CDR1 is MNHEY and CDR2 is SVGAGI. V was clipped by 7 bases and J by 2 bases, with 17 bases between them. The CDR3 spans 15 residues. CDR3 amino acids: CASNPMDSRNYGYTF. The CDR3 DNA reads TGTGCCAGCAACCCGATGGACAGCCGAAACTATGGCTACACCTTC.

The rearrangement links TRBV28 to TRBJ1-2; TRBD1 might be the D (5 bases). The CDR3 has 15 residues. Germline V CDR1 and CDR2: MDHEN, SYDVKM. Trimming removed 2 bases from V and 3 bases from J, with 13 bases in between. CDR3: CASSLGTRVYYGYTF. The CDR3 coding sequence is TGTGCCAGCAGTTTAGGGACCAGGGTATACTATGGCTACACCTTC.

For the CDR3, the DNA is TGTGCCAGTTACAGGGAGTACACCGGGGAGCTGTTTTTT. As protein: CASYREYTGELFF. The chain carries TRBV12-3 or TRBV12-4 and TRBJ2-2; perhaps TRBD1 as D (6 bases). The ends were cut back, 9 bases at V and 3 bases at J, with 11 bases in the middle. This CDR3 is 13 amino acids long.

The CDR3 coding sequence is TGTGCCAGCAGCCTAAGAGCGGGGGGGCTTAGCACAGATACGCAGTATTTT. This encodes CASSLRAGGLSTDTQYF. This rearrangement joins TRBV7-9 to TRBJ2-3; 10 bases match TRBD2. Germline assignment: CDR1 SEHNR and CDR2 FQNEAQ (reference sequence). V was clipped by 5 bases and J by 0 bases; unmatched bases: 8. This CDR3 is 17 amino acids long.

The rearrangement links TRBV7-9 to TRBJ2-6, with TRBD1 identical over 9 bases. Germline CDR1 is SEHNR and CDR2 is FQNEAQ (reference sequence). There are 19 residues in the CDR3. With 6 bases clipped from V and 1 base from J, the junction kept 13 bases outside the gene matches. CDR3 bases: TGTGCCAGCAGTTCCTCAATCCGGGACAGGGTATCTGGGGCCAACGTCCTGACTTTC. This encodes CASSSSIRDRVSGANVLTF.

The genes are TRBV6-5 and TRBJ1-2; the D is unclear. Trimming left V 0 bases short and J 4 bases short, with 12 bases between. Germline values: CDR1 MNHEY, CDR2 SVGAGI. This CDR3 comprises 15 residues. Written as DNA, the CDR3 is TGTGCCAGCAGTTACTCGAGCGGTGTAGGCTATGGCTACACCTTC. Protein product: CASSYSSGVGYGYTF.

Remarks on this clone: Other DNA sequences within the sample encode an identical CDR3. V usage is TRBV5-1 and J usage is TRBJ1-5, with D perhaps matching TRBD1 (5 bases). Deletions cut 5 bases from V and 4 bases from J, with 13 bases between. This CDR3 spans 14 amino acids. The germline CDR1 and CDR2 sequences are SGHRS and YFSETQ. CDR3 amino acids: CASSGGERNQPQHF. The CDR3 DNA sequence: TGCGCCAGCAGTGGGGGGGAAAGAAATCAGCCCCAGCATTTT. Together with reference TRBV5-1 and TRBJ1-5, the CDR3 gives the full variable domain: KAGVTQTPRYLIKTRGQQVTLSCSPISGHRSVSWYQQTPGQGLQFLFEYFSETQRNKGNFPGRFSGRQFSNSRSEMNVSTLELGDSALYLCASSGGERNQPQHFGDGTRLSIL.

This chain links TRBV28 with TRBJ2-7, with D possibly called TRBD1 or TRBD2 (7 bases each). This CDR3 is 15 amino acids long. Germline V gene sequence: CDR1 MDHEN, CDR2 SYDVKM. V lost 2 bases and J 3 bases, leaving 14 bases between the germline ends. The CDR3 bases are TGTGCCAGCAGTTTAGAGGCAGGGGGGGGCTACGAGCAGTACTTC. This translates into CASSLEAGGGYEQYF.

The rearrangement links TRBV28 to TRBJ2-2; D is perhaps TRBD2 (5 bases). Germline CDR1 and CDR2: MDHEN and SYDVKM. The CDR3 covers 13 residues. Trimming removed 6 bases from V and 4 bases from J, with 9 bases in between. The CDR3 protein is CASRATSTGELFF. In DNA, the CDR3 is TGTGCCAGCAGAGCCACTAGCACCGGGGAGCTGTTTTTT.

The DNA for the CDR3 is TGTGCCAGCAGCCCAGGACTAGCGGCTAGCACAGATACGCAGTATTTT. Translated, it gives CASSPGLAASTDTQYF. The chain is built from TRBV7-9 and TRBJ2-3; 10 nucleotides align to TRBD2. CDR1 SEHNR and CDR2 FQNEAQ come from the germline V gene (reference sequence). The CDR3 has 16 residues. V was pared by 5 bases and J by 0 bases, with 5 bases of the junction left unmatched.

The chain is built from TRBV9 and TRBJ1-5; D is perhaps TRBD1 (6 bases). The CDR3 spans 14 residues. V dropped 0 bases and J dropped 7 bases, with 11 bases sitting between them. Germline V gene lookup returns CDR1 SGDLS and CDR2 YYNGEE. The CDR3 nucleotides are TGTGCCAGCAGCGTAGGAGTACAGGGCCAGCCCCAGCATTTT. The encoded protein is CASSVGVQGQPQHF.

The chain employs TRBV11-2 and TRBJ1-5; perhaps TRBD1 as D (5 bases). This CDR3 is 14 amino acids long. Per germline, CDR1 SGHAT and CDR2 FQNNGV. Deletions cut 5 bases from V and 2 bases from J, with 10 bases between. The CDR3 is CASSADIGNQPQHF. The CDR3 bases are TGTGCCAGCAGCGCGGACATAGGCAATCAGCCCCAGCATTTT.

The V and J genes are TRBV4-3 and TRBJ1-6; D remains unclear. The V and J ends lost 0 bases and 11 bases respectively, with 8 bases between them. CDR1 is LGHNA and CDR2 is YSLEER in the germline V gene. The CDR3 is 13 amino acids. The CDR3 DNA sequence: TGCGCCAGCAGCCAAGAAGTAGGGACACCCCTCCACTTT. Its protein product is CASSQEVGTPLHF.

The rearrangement uses TRBV7-3 and TRBJ2-2; 13 nucleotides match TRBD2. Trimming removed 4 bases from V and 13 bases from J; junction bases left unmatched: 6. Looked up from germline, CDR1 is SGHTA and CDR2 is FQGTGA. The CDR3 length is 14 residues. The CDR3 nucleotides are TGTGCCAGCAGCTCTGGGACTAGCGGGGCCGGGCTGTTTTTT. This sequence encodes CASSSGTSGAGLFF.

This clone was picked up one time. At the DNA level, this CDR3 is encoded by other sequences in the same sample as well. V is TRBV28 and J is TRBJ1-5; unclear D gene. Trimming took off 3 bases at V and 6 bases at J, with 3 bases between the two ends. Germline-derived CDR1 and CDR2 are MDHEN and SYDVKM. This CDR3 contains 11 residues. Written as DNA, the CDR3 is TGTGCCAGCAGTTTGGGTCAGCCCCAGCATTTT. Protein: CASSLGQPQHF.

The CDR3 protein is CASYVFAGGPMRADTQYF. CDR3 nucleotides: TGTGCCAGCTATGTGTTCGCGGGAGGGCCAATGCGGGCAGATACGCAGTATTTT. The V gene is TRBV27, the J gene TRBJ2-3, with 9 bases aligning to TRBD2. The CDR3 loop spans 18 amino acids. V shed 8 bases, J shed 4 bases, and the junction held 19 bases outside the gene matches. Germline assignment: CDR1 MNHEY and CDR2 SMNVEV (reference sequence).

The V gene is TRBV6-5, the J gene TRBJ2-3; possibly TRBD1 or TRBD2 for D (5 bases each). CDR1 and CDR2 (germline): MNHEY, SVGAGI. The CDR3 totals 14 residues. The germline V and J ends were trimmed by 0 bases and 4 bases, with 8 bases remaining between them. The CDR3 DNA sequence: TGTGCCAGCAGTTACTCCGGGGCTGCAGATACGCAGTATTTT. Translating it yields CASSYSGAADTQYF.

This chain uses TRBV28 with TRBJ1-5; 11 positions agree with TRBD1. This CDR3 comprises 16 residues. With V trimmed by 2 bases and J by 5 bases, 5 bases remained unmatched. Per germline, CDR1 MDHEN and CDR2 SYDVKM. For the CDR3, the DNA is TGTGCCAGCAGTTTAACGGACAGGGGGCGTGATCAGCCCCAGCATTTT. As protein: CASSLTDRGRDQPQHF.

The chain recombines TRBV27 with TRBJ1-2; D is unresolved. Germline CDR1 is MNHEY and CDR2 is SMNVEV (reference sequence). CDR3 length: 14 amino acids. The V end lost 0 bases, the J end lost 8 bases, and 13 bases lay between the germline ends. The CDR3 protein is CASSLSREQPGYTF. As DNA, the CDR3 is TGTGCCAGCAGTTTATCGCGGGAGCAGCCGGGCTACACCTTC.

V gene TRBV25-1 combines with J gene TRBJ2-1; TRBD2 matches at 8 bases. Losses at the gene ends were 7 bases for V and 7 bases for J; bases not matched to a gene: 3. The CDR3 is 12 residues long. Germline CDR1 is MGHDK and CDR2 is SYGVNS. The CDR3 DNA reads as TGTGCCAGCACCGGGGGGGGGAATGAGCAGTTCTTC. Its translation: CASTGGGNEQFF.

This rearrangement joins TRBV18 to TRBJ2-3; D gene unclear. The CDR3 length is 14 residues. V was pared by 1 base and J by 6 bases, with 11 bases between. Germline V gene data show CDR1 as KGHSH and CDR2 as LQKENI. In DNA form, the CDR3 reads TGTGCCAGCTCACCACTCCCAAGCGTTGATACGCAGTATTTT. Translating it yields CASSPLPSVDTQYF.

V gene TRBV5-4 combines with J gene TRBJ1-3, with D perhaps matching TRBD1 (5 bases). The CDR3 extends over 18 amino acids. Germline V lookup: CDR1 SGHNT, CDR2 YYREEE (reference sequence). V shed 4 bases and J shed 0 bases, with 20 bases lying between them. The CDR3 protein is CASSPGPQARSSGNTIYF. CDR3 DNA sequence: TGTGCCAGCAGCCCGGGGCCCCAAGCCCGGAGCTCTGGAAACACCATATATTTT.